Presented here are 20 T cell receptor beta chains from one specimen sequenced in a study of OX40 agonist ivuxolimab in advanced cancers. Using immunoSEQ multiplex PCR, the repertoire was profiled, and TCRdb retains in-frame clones only, with some absent. The table lists about 58,000 clones, roughly 87% of them singletons. Specimen: CD4+ or CD8+ T cells sorted from blood, collected in a trial of the OX40 agonist ivuxolimab. The receptor source for this set is an adult with an advanced solid tumor such as melanoma, head and neck, liver or kidney cancer.

V usage is TRBV5-1 and J usage is TRBJ2-7; either TRBD1 or TRBD2 may fit D (5 bases each). The CDR3 consists of 13 residues. The germline V gene encodes CDR1 SGHRS and CDR2 YFSETQ. V lost 5 bases to trimming and J lost 3 bases, with 12 bases between them. CDR3 DNA: TGCGCCAGCAGAGGAGGCCAGGGCTACGAGCAGTACTTC. Its protein is CASRGGQGYEQYF.

The rearrangement uses TRBV9 and TRBJ2-1, with TRBD1 as a possible D gene (5 bases). There are 16 residues in the CDR3. V lost 3 bases, J lost 5 bases, and 18 bases lay in between. The germline CDR1 and CDR2 sequences are SGDLS and YYNGEE. The CDR3, as DNA: TGTGCCAGCAGCGGAAGACAGATAATACTACACAATGAGCAGTTCTTC. Translation gives CASSGRQIILHNEQFF.

The chain has TRBV6-5 and TRBJ1-5; D call uncertain. The CDR3 is 14 amino acids. Germline-derived CDR1 and CDR2 are MNHEY and SVGAGI. Trimming cost V 0 bases and J 8 bases, with 11 bases left between them. CDR3: CASSYSAGQEPQHF. The DNA for the CDR3 is TGTGCCAGCAGTTACTCGGCGGGCCAGGAGCCCCAGCATTTT.

The chain is built from TRBV7-2 and TRBJ1-1; TRBD1 matches at 7 bases. Germline CDR1 is SGHTA and CDR2 is FQGNSA. V shed 7 bases, J shed 5 bases, and the junction held 7 bases outside the gene matches. The CDR3 covers 13 residues. CDR3 region: CASTLTGLTEAFF. The CDR3 DNA sequence: TGTGCCAGCACCCTGACAGGGCTAACTGAAGCTTTCTTT.

This chain uses TRBV28 with TRBJ2-3, with D perhaps TRBD2 (5 bases). Germline CDR1 and CDR2: MDHEN and SYDVKM. The V gene lost 5 bases and the J gene lost 0 bases, with 9 bases spanning the gap. The CDR3 extends over 14 amino acids. CDR3 sequence: CASSRTPSTDTQYF. The CDR3 DNA follows: TGTGCCAGCAGTAGGACTCCTAGCACAGATACGCAGTATTTT.

The DNA of the CDR3 is TGTGCCAGCAGCGTTTATGGGGGGCTTTACGAGCAGTACTTC. Translating gives CASSVYGGLYEQYF. This chain connects TRBV6-1 to TRBJ2-5; TRBD1 or TRBD2 may be the D gene (6 bases each). The DNA end lines up better with TRBJ2-7; the J call may be wrong. Germline values: CDR1 MNHNS, CDR2 SASEGT. This CDR3 comprises 14 residues.

This chain joins TRBV25-1 and TRBJ1-4; D is uncertain. V was pared by 4 bases and J by 14 bases, with 11 bases between. Germline loops: CDR1 MGHDK, CDR2 SYGVNS. The CDR3 runs 11 residues. DNA for the CDR3: TGTGCCAGCAGTGGCCGGGCCCTCCTGTTTTTT. It yields the protein CASSGRALLFF.

This chain joins TRBV7-2 and TRBJ2-7; either TRBD1 or TRBD2 may supply D (7 bases each). Trimming stripped 1 base from V and 2 bases from J, with 15 bases between. The CDR3 length is 16 residues. The germline gives CDR1 SGHTA, CDR2 FQGNSA. CDR3 loop: CASSLGGGQRTYEQYF. The CDR3 coding sequence is TGTGCCAGCAGCTTAGGGGGGGGACAGCGGACCTACGAGCAGTACTTC.

This chain connects TRBV11-2 to TRBJ2-2; D is unclear. Trimming cost V 5 bases and J 1 base, with 11 bases left between them. CDR1 SGHAT and CDR2 FQNNGV come from the germline V gene. The CDR3 is 15 residues long. The CDR3 here is CASSRYSENTGELFF. CDR3 coding DNA: TGTGCCAGCAGCCGTTATTCGGAGAACACCGGGGAGCTGTTTTTT.

In this sample, this clone turned up once. The V gene is TRBV7-2, the J gene TRBJ2-1, with 9 bases lining up with TRBD1. Germline CDR1 SGHTA, CDR2 FQGNSA. CDR3 size: 14 residues. After removal of 4 bases from V and 7 bases from J, the junction contained 5 bases not matched to a gene. The CDR3 sequence: CASSWTGDSNEQFF. The DNA of the CDR3 is TGTGCCAGCAGCTGGACAGGGGATTCGAATGAGCAGTTCTTC.

CDR3 region: CSVGARTGNGYTF. The CDR3 DNA is TGCAGCGTTGGCGCGAGGACAGGGAACGGCTACACCTTC. The rearrangement links TRBV29-1 to TRBJ1-2; TRBD1 matches 8 bases. The CDR3 length is 13 residues. The V segment lost 4 bases and the J segment 8 bases; nucleotides outside the gene matches: 9. Germline CDR1 SQVTM, CDR2 ANQGSEA.

This chain uses TRBV28 with TRBJ2-3, with a tentative D call TRBD2 (7 bases). Trimming cost V 3 bases and J 4 bases, with 11 bases left between them. This CDR3 is 14 amino acids long. Per the germline V gene, CDR1 is MDHEN and CDR2 is SYDVKM. This CDR3 reads CASSLRGGSDTQYF. As DNA, the CDR3 is TGTGCCAGCAGTTTGAGGGGGGGCTCAGATACGCAGTATTTT.

This chain joins TRBV19 and TRBJ1-2, with D tentatively TRBD1 (6 bases). The CDR3 loop spans 14 amino acids. Trimming pared 4 bases from V and 6 bases from J, leaving 15 bases between. The germline CDR1 and CDR2 sequences are LNHDA and SQIVND (reference sequence). This CDR3 is CASSTLQDSHGYTF. CDR3 nucleotide sequence: TGTGCCAGTAGTACCCTTCAGGACAGCCATGGCTACACCTTC.

Remarks on this clone: Sequence at one end of the junction differs from germline and may be a read error. This chain links TRBV7-7 with TRBJ2-2, with TRBD1 matching over 9 bases. There are 18 residues in the CDR3. The germline CDR1 and CDR2 sequences are SSHAT and FNYEAQ (reference sequence). CDR3 residues: CASSLAPGQGSDTGELFF. The CDR3 DNA reads TGTGCTAGCAGCTTAGCCCCGGGACAGGGATCGGACACCGGGGAGCTGTTTTTT. Together with reference TRBV7-7 and TRBJ2-2, the CDR3 gives the full variable domain: GAGVSQSPRYKVTKRGQDVTLRCDPISSHATLYWYQQALGQGPEFLTYFNYEAQPDKSGLPSDRFSAERPEGSISTLTIQRTEQRDSAMYRCASSLAPGQGSDTGELFFGEGSRLTVL.

The V gene is TRBV6-6, the J gene TRBJ1-4; the D gene is possibly TRBD1 (5 bases). The CDR3 covers 14 residues. The V gene's germline CDR1 is MNHNY and CDR2 SVGAGI (reference sequence). Between the trimmed V and J ends, which lost 5 bases and 5 bases, there was a span of 12 bases. The chain's CDR3 is CASSPAGANEKLFF. The CDR3 coding sequence is TGTGCCAGCAGTCCCGCCGGGGCCAATGAAAAACTGTTTTTT.

The CDR3 loop reads CASSGDRGHLGNTIYF. CDR3 sequence (DNA): TGTGCCAGCAGTGGGGACAGGGGGCATCTCGGAAACACCATATATTTT. V gene TRBV2 combines with J gene TRBJ1-3, with 12 positions matching TRBD1. The CDR3 contains 16 residues. J gave up 4 bases and V 4 bases, and 5 bases lay outside the gene matches. Germline lookup yields CDR1 SNHLY and CDR2 FYNNEI. Drawing the rest from reference TRBV2 and TRBJ1-3, the complete variable domain is EPEVTQTPSHQVTQMGQEVILRCVPISNHLYFYWYRQILGQKVEFLVSFYNNEISEKSEIFDDQFSVERPDGSNFTLKIRSTKLEDSAMYFCASSGDRGHLGNTIYFGEGSWLTVV.

The gene calls are TRBV6-6 and TRBJ2-5; TRBD2 agrees at 9 bases. CDR3 length: 16 amino acids. After removal of 2 bases from V and 5 bases from J, the junction contained 9 bases not matched to a gene. Germline V lookup: CDR1 MNHNY, CDR2 SVGAGI (reference sequence). The CDR3 region is CASSYSGGGAPETQYF. CDR3 nucleotides: TGTGCCAGCAGTTACAGCGGCGGGGGGGCCCCGGAGACCCAGTACTTC.

In DNA form, the CDR3 reads TGTGCCAGCTCACCGGGACAGGGGGCGGTTGGCTACACCTTC. This sequence encodes CASSPGQGAVGYTF. The V gene is TRBV18, the J gene TRBJ1-2; 12 bases fit TRBD1. Germline V lookup: CDR1 KGHSH, CDR2 LQKENI. CDR3 length: 14 amino acids. Unmatched junction bases numbered 3, after V lost 3 bases and J lost 7 bases.

V is TRBV7-2 and J is TRBJ1-5; a weak D match, TRBD1 (5 bases). Germline CDR1 SGHTA, CDR2 FQGNSA. Trimming stripped 3 bases from V and 11 bases from J, with 17 bases between. The CDR3 has 14 residues. CDR3 DNA sequence: TGTGCCAGCAGCTTGGGCAGTTGGGGCAGGGCCCAGCATTTT. It translates to CASSLGSWGRAQHF.

This clone was seen just once. The J gene is TRBJ2-1, the V gene TRBV7-3, with D perhaps matching TRBD2 (7 bases). V was trimmed by 5 bases and J by 3 bases, leaving 14 bases between them. CDR3 length equals 15 residues. Germline CDR1 reads SGHTA; CDR2 reads FQGTGA. This CDR3 is CASSPGGAFYNEQFF. The CDR3 DNA is TGTGCCAGCAGCCCTGGGGGGGCCTTCTACAATGAGCAGTTCTTC.